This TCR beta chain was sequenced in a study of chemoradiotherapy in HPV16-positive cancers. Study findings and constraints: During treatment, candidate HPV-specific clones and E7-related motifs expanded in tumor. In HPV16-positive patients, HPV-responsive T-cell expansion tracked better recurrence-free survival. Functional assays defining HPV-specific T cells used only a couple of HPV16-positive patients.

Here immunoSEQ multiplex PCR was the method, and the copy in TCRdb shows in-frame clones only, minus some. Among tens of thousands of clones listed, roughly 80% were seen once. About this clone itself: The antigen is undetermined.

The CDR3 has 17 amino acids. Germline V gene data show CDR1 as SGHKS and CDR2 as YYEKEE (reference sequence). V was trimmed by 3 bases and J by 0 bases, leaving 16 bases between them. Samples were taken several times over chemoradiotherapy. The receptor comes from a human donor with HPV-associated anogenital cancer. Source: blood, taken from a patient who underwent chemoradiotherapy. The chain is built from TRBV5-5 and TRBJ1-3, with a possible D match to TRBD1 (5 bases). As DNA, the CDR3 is TGTGCCAGCAGCTACCAACTGGGGACGAGCTCTGGAAACACCATATATTTT. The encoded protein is CASSYQLGTSSGNTIYF.